This TCR beta chain was recorded in a study of cytomegalovirus exposure and HLA in healthy donors. TCRdb's table, derived via immunoSEQ multiplex PCR, lists solely in-frame clones and lacks some. The sample includes about 250,000 clones, roughly 90% of them seen just once. The CDR3 has 18 amino acids. Germline CDR1 and CDR2: SGHRS and YFSETQ. V was pared by 0 bases and J by 0 bases, with 18 bases between. The specimen sequenced was PBMCs. This clonotype was sampled from a man aged 18 to 30 in good health and CMV-seropositive. The J gene is TRBJ2-5, the V gene TRBV5-1; D unresolved. CDR3 sequence (DNA): TGCGCCAGCAGCTTGGATGCTTCCAGACTTAAGTACCAAGAGACCCAGTACTTC. It encodes CASSLDASRLKYQETQYF.